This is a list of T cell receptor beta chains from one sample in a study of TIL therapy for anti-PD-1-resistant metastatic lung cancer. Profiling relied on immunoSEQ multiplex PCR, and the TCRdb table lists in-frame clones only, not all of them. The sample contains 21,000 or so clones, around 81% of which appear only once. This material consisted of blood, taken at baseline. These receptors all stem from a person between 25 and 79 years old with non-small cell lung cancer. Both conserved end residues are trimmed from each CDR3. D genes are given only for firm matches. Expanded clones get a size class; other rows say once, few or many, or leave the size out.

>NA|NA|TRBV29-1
SVEPVTGFYEQY
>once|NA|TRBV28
ASSLGIYSYGYT
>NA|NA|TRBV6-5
ASSYSLADTQY
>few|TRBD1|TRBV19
ASSETGGSNQPQH
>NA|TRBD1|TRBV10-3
ASRATGPTGELF
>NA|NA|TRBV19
ASSIVGISGNTIY
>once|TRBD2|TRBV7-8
ASSLAAGGPMDEQF
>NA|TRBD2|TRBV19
ASSIPTGGQETQY
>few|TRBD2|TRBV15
ATSISQTSNPTDTQY
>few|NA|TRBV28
ASLRGGQYQETQY
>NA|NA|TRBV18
ASSPGITGQPQH
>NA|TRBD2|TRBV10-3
AISEVAGVAPGELF
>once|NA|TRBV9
ASSVGRDSSDTQY
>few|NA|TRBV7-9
ASSLVPRSSYEQY
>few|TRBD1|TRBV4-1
ASRGSNRGTEAF
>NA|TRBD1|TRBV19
ASTAAGTGNNQPQH
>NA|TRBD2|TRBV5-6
ASSLTSGQETQY
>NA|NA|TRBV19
ASSILGAVYDTQY
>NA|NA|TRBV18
ASSPGVQETQY
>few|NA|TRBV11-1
ASSLGGTSSYNSPLH
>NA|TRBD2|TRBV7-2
ASSRRTSGRNEQF
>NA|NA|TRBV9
ASSAGEDQETQY
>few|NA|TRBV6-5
ASSSDSTYGYT
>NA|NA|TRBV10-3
AGGADQPQH
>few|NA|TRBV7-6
ASSSDTNTEAF
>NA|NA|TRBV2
ASAGDRKNRAYEQY
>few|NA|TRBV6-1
ASSGPAWAYT
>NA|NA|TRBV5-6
ASSLDHTGELF
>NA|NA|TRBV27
ASSSQVPYGRALYGYT
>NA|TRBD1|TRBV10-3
AISESGTGNEKLF
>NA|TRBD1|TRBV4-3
ASSHRTGPYEQY
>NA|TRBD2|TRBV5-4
ASSSSGPGSYEQY
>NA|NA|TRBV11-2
ASSSQGSGELF
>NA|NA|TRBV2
ASSDSGYNQPQH
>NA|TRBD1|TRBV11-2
ASSGQGHGYT
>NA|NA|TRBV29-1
SVEQQGSGELF
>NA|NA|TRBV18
ASSYYWDTEAF
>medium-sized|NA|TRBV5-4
ASSLEQGRNTEAF
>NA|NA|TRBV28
ATKVQGSLGQY
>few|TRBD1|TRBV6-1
ASLWTGRNEQY
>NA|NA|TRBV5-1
ASSLYPPGDVNYGYT
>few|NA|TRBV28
ASSFSGSSYNSPLH
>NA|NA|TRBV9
ASSVGSGWTGDTQY
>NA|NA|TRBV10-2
AIDGELF
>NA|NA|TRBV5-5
ASSAPANYGYT